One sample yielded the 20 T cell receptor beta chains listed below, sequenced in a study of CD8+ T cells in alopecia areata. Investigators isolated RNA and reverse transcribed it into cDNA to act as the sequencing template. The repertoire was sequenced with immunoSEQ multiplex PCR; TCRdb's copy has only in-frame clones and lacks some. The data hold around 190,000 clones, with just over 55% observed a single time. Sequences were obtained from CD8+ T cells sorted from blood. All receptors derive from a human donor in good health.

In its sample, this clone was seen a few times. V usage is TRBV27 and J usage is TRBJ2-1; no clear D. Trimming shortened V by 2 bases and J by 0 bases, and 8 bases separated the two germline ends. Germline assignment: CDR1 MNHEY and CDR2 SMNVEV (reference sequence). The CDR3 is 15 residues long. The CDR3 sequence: CASSLGLSSYNEQFF. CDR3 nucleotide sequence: TGTGCCAGCAGTTTAGGCCTCAGCTCCTACAATGAGCAGTTCTTC.

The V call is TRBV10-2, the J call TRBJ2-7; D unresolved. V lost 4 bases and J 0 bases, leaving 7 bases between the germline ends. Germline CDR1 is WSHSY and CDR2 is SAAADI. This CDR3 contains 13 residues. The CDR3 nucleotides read TGCGCCAGCAGTGCCATCTACTCCTACGAGCAGTACTTC. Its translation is CASSAIYSYEQYF.

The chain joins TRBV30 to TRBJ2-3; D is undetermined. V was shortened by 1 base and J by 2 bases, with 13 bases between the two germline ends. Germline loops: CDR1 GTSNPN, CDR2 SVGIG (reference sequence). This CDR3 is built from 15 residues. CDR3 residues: CAWSGGGPHTDTQYF. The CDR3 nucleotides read TGTGCCTGGAGTGGAGGTGGCCCTCACACAGATACGCAGTATTTT. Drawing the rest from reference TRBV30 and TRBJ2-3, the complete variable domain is SQTIHQWPATLVQPVGSPLSLECTVEGTSNPNLYWYRQAAGRGLQLLFYSVGIGQISSEVPQNLSASRPQDRQFILSSKKLLLSDSGFYLCAWSGGGPHTDTQYFGPGTRLTVL.

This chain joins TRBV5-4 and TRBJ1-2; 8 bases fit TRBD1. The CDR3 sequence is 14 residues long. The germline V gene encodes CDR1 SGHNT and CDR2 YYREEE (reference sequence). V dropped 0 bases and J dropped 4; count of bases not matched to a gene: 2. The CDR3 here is CASSLGQGTYGYTF. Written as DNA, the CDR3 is TGTGCCAGCAGCTTGGGACAGGGGACCTATGGCTACACCTTC.

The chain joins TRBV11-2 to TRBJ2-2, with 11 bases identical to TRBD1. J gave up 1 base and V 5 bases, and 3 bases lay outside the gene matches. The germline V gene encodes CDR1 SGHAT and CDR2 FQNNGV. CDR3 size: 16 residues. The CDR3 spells CASSRTGGLNTGELFF. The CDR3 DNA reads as TGTGCCAGCAGCCGGACAGGGGGCTTGAACACCGGGGAGCTGTTTTTT.

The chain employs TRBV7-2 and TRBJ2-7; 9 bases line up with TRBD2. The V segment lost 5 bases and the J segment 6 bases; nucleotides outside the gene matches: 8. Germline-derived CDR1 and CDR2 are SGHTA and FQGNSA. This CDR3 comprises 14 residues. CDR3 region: CASSPWGTSSEQYF. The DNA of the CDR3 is TGTGCCAGCAGCCCCTGGGGGACTAGCAGCGAGCAGTACTTC.

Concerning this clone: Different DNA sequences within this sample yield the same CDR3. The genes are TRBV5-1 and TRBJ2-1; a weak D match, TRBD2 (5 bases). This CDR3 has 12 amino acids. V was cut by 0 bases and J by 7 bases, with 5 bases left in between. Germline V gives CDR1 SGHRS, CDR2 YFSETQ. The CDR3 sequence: CASSLAGNEQFF. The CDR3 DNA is TGCGCCAGCAGCTTGGCGGGGAATGAGCAGTTCTTC.

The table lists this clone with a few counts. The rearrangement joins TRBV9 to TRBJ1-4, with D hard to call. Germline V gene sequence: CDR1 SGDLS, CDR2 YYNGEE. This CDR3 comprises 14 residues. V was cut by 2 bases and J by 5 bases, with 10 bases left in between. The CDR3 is CASSVQGTNEKLFF. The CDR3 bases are TGTGCCAGCAGCGTTCAAGGAACGAATGAAAAACTGTTTTTT.

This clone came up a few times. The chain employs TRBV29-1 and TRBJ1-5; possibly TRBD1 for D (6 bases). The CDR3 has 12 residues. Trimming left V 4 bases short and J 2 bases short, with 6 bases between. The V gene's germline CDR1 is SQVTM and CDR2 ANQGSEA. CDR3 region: CSVAGGNQPQHF. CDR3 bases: TGCAGCGTTGCAGGGGGCAATCAGCCCCAGCATTTT.

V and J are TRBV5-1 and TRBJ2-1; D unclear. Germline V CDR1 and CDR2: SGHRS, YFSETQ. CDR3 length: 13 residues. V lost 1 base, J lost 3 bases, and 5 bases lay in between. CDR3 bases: TGCGCCAGCAGCTTGTGGAGCTACAATGAGCAGTTCTTC. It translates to CASSLWSYNEQFF.

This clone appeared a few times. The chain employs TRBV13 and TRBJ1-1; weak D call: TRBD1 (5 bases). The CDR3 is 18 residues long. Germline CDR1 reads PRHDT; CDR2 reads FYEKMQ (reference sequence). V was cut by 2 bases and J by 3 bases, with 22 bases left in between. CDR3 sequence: CASSLSGGYGLRHTEAFF. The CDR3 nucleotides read TGTGCCAGCAGCTTATCGGGGGGATACGGGTTACGGCACACTGAAGCTTTCTTT.

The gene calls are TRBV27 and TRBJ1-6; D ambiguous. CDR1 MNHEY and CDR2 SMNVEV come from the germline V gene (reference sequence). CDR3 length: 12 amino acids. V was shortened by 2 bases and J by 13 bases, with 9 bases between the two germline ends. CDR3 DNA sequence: TGTGCCAGCAGTTTAGGAGGGTATCCCCTCCACTTT. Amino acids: CASSLGGYPLHF.

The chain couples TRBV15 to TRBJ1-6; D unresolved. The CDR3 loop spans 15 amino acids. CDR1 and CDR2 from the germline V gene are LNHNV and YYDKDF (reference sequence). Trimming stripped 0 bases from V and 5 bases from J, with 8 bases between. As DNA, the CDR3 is TGTGCCACCAGCAGAGATCGGATCAATAATTCACCCCTCCACTTT. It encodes CATSRDRINNSPLHF.

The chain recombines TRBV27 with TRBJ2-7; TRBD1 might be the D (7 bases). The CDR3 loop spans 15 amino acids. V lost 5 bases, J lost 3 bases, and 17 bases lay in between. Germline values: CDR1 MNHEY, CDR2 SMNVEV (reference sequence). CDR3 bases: TGTGCCAGCAGTCCCAAGGCGGGACAGAACTACGAGCAGTACTTC. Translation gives CASSPKAGQNYEQYF.

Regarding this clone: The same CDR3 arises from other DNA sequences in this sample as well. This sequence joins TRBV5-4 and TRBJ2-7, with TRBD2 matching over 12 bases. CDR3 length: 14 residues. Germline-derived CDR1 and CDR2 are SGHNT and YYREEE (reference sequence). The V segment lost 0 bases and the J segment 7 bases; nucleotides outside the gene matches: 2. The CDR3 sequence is CASSLGLAGDEQYF. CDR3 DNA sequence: TGTGCCAGCAGCTTGGGACTAGCGGGGGATGAGCAGTACTTC.

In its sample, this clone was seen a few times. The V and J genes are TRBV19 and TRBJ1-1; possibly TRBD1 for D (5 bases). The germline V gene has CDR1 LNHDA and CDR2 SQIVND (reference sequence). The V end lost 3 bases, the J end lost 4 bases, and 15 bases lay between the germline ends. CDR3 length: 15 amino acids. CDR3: CASSIGLEGATEAFF. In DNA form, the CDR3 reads TGTGCCAGTAGTATTGGACTGGAAGGGGCCACTGAAGCTTTCTTT.

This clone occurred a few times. The CDR3 loop reads CASSRVAGDGTGELFF. The DNA of the CDR3 is TGCGCCAGCAGCCGAGTAGCGGGGGACGGCACCGGGGAGCTGTTTTTT. The chain carries TRBV4-1 and TRBJ2-2; 9 bases fit TRBD2. CDR1 MGHRA and CDR2 YSYEKL come from the germline V gene. V dropped 4 bases and J dropped 4; count of bases not matched to a gene: 7. The CDR3 covers 16 residues.

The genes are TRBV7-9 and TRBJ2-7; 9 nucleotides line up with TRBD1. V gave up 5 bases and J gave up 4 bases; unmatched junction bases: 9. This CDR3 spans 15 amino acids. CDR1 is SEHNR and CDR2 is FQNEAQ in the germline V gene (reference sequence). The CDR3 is CASSHNRDREYEQYF. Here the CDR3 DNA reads TGTGCCAGCAGCCATAACCGGGACAGGGAATACGAGCAGTACTTC.

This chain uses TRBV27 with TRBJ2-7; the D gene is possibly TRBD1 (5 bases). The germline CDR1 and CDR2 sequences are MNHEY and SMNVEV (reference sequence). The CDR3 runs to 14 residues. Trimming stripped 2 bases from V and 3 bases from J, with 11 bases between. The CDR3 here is CASSLRADSYEQYF. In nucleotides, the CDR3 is TGTGCCAGCAGTTTAAGGGCCGACAGCTACGAGCAGTACTTC.

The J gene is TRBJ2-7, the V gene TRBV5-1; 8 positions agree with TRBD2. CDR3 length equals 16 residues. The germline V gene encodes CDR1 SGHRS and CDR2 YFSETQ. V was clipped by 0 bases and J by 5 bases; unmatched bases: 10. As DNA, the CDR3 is TGCGCCAGCAGCTTGGCCGGCGGGACTAGGGCCGACGAGCAGTACTTC. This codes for CASSLAGGTRADEQYF.